This TCR beta chain was sequenced for a study of blood T cell repertoires in COVID-19. The wider study: Material from acute and convalescent COVID-19 was sourced from the United States, Italy and Spain.

The assay was immunoSEQ multiplex PCR, and TCRdb's table has in-frame clones only and misses some. This repertoire shows fewer than 100,000 clones, roughly 85% found once; its top ten account for 4.5%. Germline values: CDR1 SGHRS, CDR2 YFSETQ. Trimming left V 0 bases short and J 0 bases short, with 7 bases between. The CDR3 is 15 residues long. This TCR was sampled from a man in his 70s with acute or convalescent COVID-19. Sequencing was done on a sample of peripheral blood. This chain connects TRBV5-1 to TRBJ2-1; weak D call: TRBD1 (5 bases). CDR3 DNA: TGCGCCAGCAGCTTGGAGGGGTTCTCCTACAATGAGCAGTTCTTC. Its protein product is CASSLEGFSYNEQFF.